This is a list of T cell receptor beta chains from one sample in a study of blood T cell repertoires in COVID-19. Measured with immunoSEQ multiplex PCR; TCRdb has only the in-frame clones, and not every one. Of some 330,000 clones in the sample, 70% to 90% were seen once. Sequencing was performed on PBMCs or T cells enriched from blood (not recorded which). The source of these receptors is a man in his forties in a cohort exposed to, infected with or recovered from COVID-19 (not recorded which). CDR3s include the opening cysteine and the closing phenylalanine or tryptophan. D genes are given only for firm matches. Where a row states a size, it is once, few, many or the class of an expanded clone; other rows omit it.

d_gene: .
v_gene: TRBV27
abundance: .
j_gene: TRBJ2-7
CDR3aa: CASRGLRERGNEQYF
CDR3nt: TGTGCCAGCAGGGGATTGCGGGAGAGGGGGAACGAGCAGTACTTC

d_gene: .
v_gene: TRBV19
abundance: .
j_gene: TRBJ1-4
CDR3aa: CASSNLLRYRETNEKLFF
CDR3nt: TGTGCCAGTAGTAACTTGCTTCGTTATCGGGAGACTAATGAAAAACTGTTTTTT

d_gene: .
v_gene: TRBV18
abundance: .
j_gene: TRBJ2-3
CDR3aa: CASSLAADTQYF
CDR3nt: TGTGCCAGCTCACTAGCGGCAGATACGCAGTATTTT

d_gene: .
v_gene: TRBV28
abundance: .
j_gene: TRBJ2-1
CDR3aa: CASSSLARNEQFF
CDR3nt: TGTGCCAGCAGCTCCCTGGCCCGCAATGAGCAGTTCTTC

d_gene: TRBD2
v_gene: TRBV6-5
abundance: .
j_gene: TRBJ2-5
CDR3aa: CASSSLEREWETQYF
CDR3nt: TGTGCCAGCAGTTCTCTAGAGCGGGAGTGGGAGACCCAGTACTTC

d_gene: .
v_gene: TRBV5-1
abundance: .
j_gene: TRBJ2-7
CDR3aa: CASSLSSAGQKSYEQYF
CDR3nt: TGCGCCAGCAGCTTGAGTTCCGCGGGCCAGAAATCCTACGAGCAGTACTTC

d_gene: TRBD2
v_gene: TRBV19
abundance: .
j_gene: TRBJ2-1
CDR3aa: CASSSGGRNEQFF
CDR3nt: TGTGCCAGTAGTAGCGGGGGGAGGAATGAGCAGTTCTTC

d_gene: TRBD2
v_gene: TRBV6-6
abundance: .
j_gene: TRBJ2-7
CDR3aa: CASSAGLAGLYEQYF
CDR3nt: TGTGCCAGCAGCGCCGGACTAGCGGGACTCTACGAGCAGTACTTC

d_gene: TRBD2
v_gene: TRBV24-1
abundance: .
j_gene: TRBJ2-1
CDR3aa: CATSDGTSGRALNEQFF
CDR3nt: TGTGCCACCAGTGATGGGACTAGCGGGAGGGCCCTCAATGAGCAGTTCTTC

d_gene: .
v_gene: TRBV7-9
abundance: .
j_gene: TRBJ2-1
CDR3aa: CASSQRRETYNEQFF
CDR3nt: TGTGCCAGCAGCCAACGGAGGGAAACCTACAATGAGCAGTTCTTC

d_gene: .
v_gene: TRBV27
abundance: .
j_gene: TRBJ1-6
CDR3aa: CASGHRDKSRSYNSPLHF
CDR3nt: TGTGCCAGCGGCCACCGGGACAAGTCTCGCTCCTATAATTCACCCCTCCACTTT

d_gene: .
v_gene: TRBV18
abundance: .
j_gene: TRBJ2-5
CDR3aa: CASSPRRDAETQYF
CDR3nt: TGTGCCAGCTCACCGCGTCGGGATGCGGAGACCCAGTACTTC

d_gene: .
v_gene: TRBV30
abundance: .
j_gene: TRBJ2-2
CDR3aa: CAWTAGFMNTGELFF
CDR3nt: TGTGCCTGGACCGCAGGGTTTATGAACACCGGGGAGCTGTTTTTT

d_gene: .
v_gene: TRBV29-1
abundance: .
j_gene: TRBJ2-5
CDR3aa: CSAKWAAQETQYF
CDR3nt: TGCAGCGCCAAGTGGGCAGCACAAGAGACCCAGTACTTC

d_gene: TRBD2
v_gene: TRBV18
abundance: .
j_gene: TRBJ2-2
CDR3aa: CASSPKGTSGNTGELFF
CDR3nt: TGTGCCAGCTCACCAAAAGGGACTAGCGGGAACACCGGGGAGCTGTTTTTT

d_gene: .
v_gene: TRBV21-1
abundance: .
j_gene: TRBJ2-3
CDR3aa: CASSKEREVPTADTQYF
CDR3nt: TGTGCCAGCAGCAAGGAGCGGGAGGTCCCCACCGCAGATACGCAGTATTTT

d_gene: .
v_gene: TRBV3-1/TRBV3-2
abundance: .
j_gene: TRBJ1-2
CDR3aa: CASSQVGAGYGYTF
CDR3nt: TGTGCCAGCAGCCAAGTGGGGGCCGGCTATGGCTACACCTTC

d_gene: TRBD1
v_gene: TRBV10-1
abundance: .
j_gene: TRBJ2-4
CDR3aa: CASSDRGPPYPKNIQYF
CDR3nt: TGCGCCAGCAGTGACAGGGGGCCCCCTTACCCCAAAAACATTCAGTACTTC

d_gene: .
v_gene: TRBV4-2
abundance: .
j_gene: TRBJ1-6
CDR3aa: CASSQIQGINSPLHF
CDR3nt: TGTGCCAGCAGCCAAATACAGGGAATTAATTCACCCCTCCACTTT

d_gene: .
v_gene: TRBV19
abundance: .
j_gene: TRBJ2-3
CDR3aa: CASSDRVAADTQYF
CDR3nt: TGTGCCAGTAGTGACCGGGTGGCGGCAGATACGCAGTATTTT

d_gene: TRBD1
v_gene: TRBV5-1
abundance: .
j_gene: TRBJ2-7
CDR3aa: CASSSGQGAQRSYEQYF
CDR3nt: TGCGCCAGCAGCTCCGGACAGGGGGCGCAAAGATCCTACGAGCAGTACTTC

d_gene: .
v_gene: TRBV25-1
abundance: .
j_gene: TRBJ1-1
CDR3aa: CASSDGNSGTEAFF
CDR3nt: TGTGCCAGCAGTGACGGGAATTCGGGAACTGAAGCTTTCTTT

d_gene: .
v_gene: TRBV6-5
abundance: .
j_gene: TRBJ1-6
CDR3aa: CASSYGVGLYNSPLHF
CDR3nt: TGTGCCAGCAGTTACGGAGTGGGTCTCTATAATTCACCCCTCCACTTT

d_gene: .
v_gene: TRBV28
abundance: .
j_gene: TRBJ1-5
CDR3aa: CASSPLYQGSSNQPQHF
CDR3nt: TGTGCCAGCAGTCCATTGTATCAGGGTAGTAGCAATCAGCCCCAGCATTTT

d_gene: TRBD1
v_gene: TRBV18
abundance: .
j_gene: TRBJ2-3
CDR3aa: CASSLTGGTDTQYF
CDR3nt: TGTGCCAGCTCACTGACAGGGGGCACAGATACGCAGTATTTT

d_gene: TRBD2
v_gene: TRBV27
abundance: .
j_gene: TRBJ2-1
CDR3aa: CASRTSVGNEQFF
CDR3nt: TGTGCCAGCAGGACTAGCGTTGGCAATGAGCAGTTCTTC

d_gene: TRBD1
v_gene: TRBV4-2
abundance: .
j_gene: TRBJ1-2
CDR3aa: CASSQDRAGGVYGYTF
CDR3nt: TGTGCCAGCAGCCAAGATCGGGCAGGGGGCGTCTATGGCTACACCTTC

d_gene: .
v_gene: TRBV27
abundance: .
j_gene: TRBJ2-7
CDR3aa: CATTSSYEQYF
CDR3nt: TGTGCCACCACATCAAGCTACGAGCAGTACTTC

d_gene: .
v_gene: TRBV28
abundance: few
j_gene: TRBJ1-2
CDR3aa: CASSSGQQPHGYTF
CDR3nt: TGTGCCAGCAGTTCTGGACAGCAGCCCCATGGCTACACCTTC

d_gene: .
v_gene: TRBV6-1
abundance: .
j_gene: TRBJ2-2
CDR3aa: CASSESGSELFF
CDR3nt: TGTGCCAGCAGTGAATCAGGTTCAGAGCTGTTTTTT

d_gene: .
v_gene: TRBV28
abundance: .
j_gene: TRBJ1-2
CDR3aa: CASSIPSGGQVRPYTF
CDR3nt: TGTGCCAGCAGTATCCCCTCGGGGGGGCAGGTGAGGCCTTACACCTTC

d_gene: .
v_gene: TRBV7-2
abundance: .
j_gene: TRBJ1-2
CDR3aa: CASSLALSDGYTF
CDR3nt: TGTGCCAGCAGCTTAGCCCTGTCTGATGGCTACACCTTC

d_gene: TRBD1
v_gene: TRBV6-5
abundance: .
j_gene: TRBJ1-5
CDR3aa: CASRLDRGSNQPQHF
CDR3nt: TGTGCCAGCAGACTGGACAGGGGGAGCAATCAGCCCCAGCATTTT

d_gene: TRBD2
v_gene: TRBV19
abundance: .
j_gene: TRBJ2-7
CDR3aa: CASSIAYGTSGNYEQYF
CDR3nt: TGTGCCAGTAGTATTGCCTACGGGACTAGCGGGAATTACGAGCAGTACTTC

d_gene: .
v_gene: TRBV7-9
abundance: .
j_gene: TRBJ1-4
CDR3aa: CASSSLSPEKLFF
CDR3nt: TGTGCCAGCAGCTCCCTAAGTCCCGAAAAACTGTTTTTT

d_gene: .
v_gene: TRBV6-5
abundance: once
j_gene: TRBJ1-1
CDR3aa: CATDRANTEAFF
CDR3nt: TGTGCCACCGACAGAGCGAACACTGAAGCTTTCTTT

d_gene: .
v_gene: TRBV3-1/TRBV3-2
abundance: .
j_gene: TRBJ1-2
CDR3aa: CASSTNRYGYGYTF
CDR3nt: TGTGCCAGCAGCACCAACAGGTATGGCTATGGCTACACCTTC

d_gene: .
v_gene: TRBV5-1
abundance: few
j_gene: TRBJ2-2
CDR3aa: CASSPGLAQPGELFF
CDR3nt: TGCGCCAGCAGCCCGGGTTTGGCTCAGCCCGGGGAGCTGTTTTTT

d_gene: .
v_gene: TRBV14
abundance: .
j_gene: TRBJ1-3
CDR3aa: CASSQGASYRVVSGNTIYF
CDR3nt: TGTGCCAGCAGCCAAGGTGCGTCGTACCGGGTGGTCTCTGGAAACACCATATATTTT

d_gene: TRBD1
v_gene: TRBV2
abundance: .
j_gene: TRBJ1-4
CDR3aa: CASTKQGRNEKLFF
CDR3nt: TGTGCCAGCACCAAACAGGGGAGGAACGAAAAACTGTTTTTT

d_gene: TRBD1
v_gene: TRBV28
abundance: .
j_gene: TRBJ1-5
CDR3aa: CASSATGGRNQPQHF
CDR3nt: TGTGCCAGCAGTGCGACAGGGGGCCGCAATCAGCCCCAGCATTTT

d_gene: .
v_gene: TRBV3-1/TRBV3-2
abundance: .
j_gene: TRBJ1-6
CDR3aa: CASSRQAVNSPLHF
CDR3nt: TGTGCCAGCAGCCGACAGGCCGTAAATTCACCCCTCCACTTT

d_gene: .
v_gene: TRBV24-1
abundance: .
j_gene: TRBJ2-1
CDR3aa: CATSGPRDSGLGGSYNEQFF
CDR3nt: TGTGCCACCAGTGGCCCGCGGGACAGTGGGCTCGGAGGCTCCTACAATGAGCAGTTCTTC

d_gene: TRBD2
v_gene: TRBV19
abundance: .
j_gene: TRBJ2-7
CDR3aa: CASSIGQPGGPYEQYF
CDR3nt: TGTGCCAGTAGTATTGGCCAGCCGGGAGGGCCGTACGAGCAGTACTTC